Listed below are T cell receptor delta chains from one sample, sequenced in a study of γδ T cells in repeated Plasmodium falciparum infection. TCRdb reanalysed the multiplex PCR reads with CATT. The table includes tens of thousands of delta-chain clones, approximately 1.5% detected once. Sequencing was performed on gamma-delta T cells from blood. The receptors derive from a pool of human donors (malaria-infected and uninfected, not separated). CDR3s include the opening cysteine and the closing phenylalanine or tryptophan.

v_call: TRDV1
j_call: TRDJ1
cdr3_aa: CALGGSTILGGTQYTDKLIF

v_call: TRDV2
j_call: TRDJ1
cdr3_aa: CACDTAGFTSPAVRPDPVGTDKLIF

v_call: TRDV1
j_call: TRDJ1
cdr3_aa: CALGLGTGGCADKLIF

v_call: TRDV1
j_call: TRDJ3
cdr3_aa: CALGEQGGSTGGYELFSSWDTRQMFF

v_call: TRDV1
j_call: TRDJ1
cdr3_aa: CALGELEPENIVSRVLGDTRTDKLIF

v_call: TRDV1
j_call: TRDJ1
cdr3_aa: CALGVSLPTGGDDTDKLIF

v_call: TRDV1
j_call: TRDJ1
cdr3_aa: CALGEGWVLYTDKLIF

v_call: TRDV1
j_call: TRDJ1
cdr3_aa: CALGEQVLKLSGGYIADKLIF

v_call: TRDV1
j_call: TRDJ1
cdr3_aa: CALGELSRGGAPDKLIF

v_call: TRDV1
j_call: TRDJ1
cdr3_aa: CALGEQVLRRRDPVPSHTDKLIF

v_call: TRDV3
j_call: TRDJ1
cdr3_aa: CAFNCLVGWGTYTDKLIF

v_call: TRDV2
j_call: TRDJ1
cdr3_aa: CACDTVGARYTDKLIF

v_call: TRDV1
j_call: TRDJ1
cdr3_aa: CALGEHGFRGGWGILAADKLIF

v_call: TRDV1
j_call: TRDJ1
cdr3_aa: CALVDEFSSRTGWGTYTDKLIF

v_call: TRDV1
j_call: TRDJ1
cdr3_aa: CALGESGHLGLGDRLPDKLIF

v_call: TRDV1
j_call: TRDJ1
cdr3_aa: CALGAAFLFQGKLIF

v_call: TRDV1
j_call: TRDJ1
cdr3_aa: CALGARSPLQLGYKLIF

v_call: TRDV1
j_call: TRDJ1
cdr3_aa: CALGIQLLLRNGWGILRRDKLIF

v_call: TRDV3
j_call: TRDJ3
cdr3_aa: CACRPSYTPFRSWDTRQMFF

v_call: TRDV1
j_call: TRDJ1
cdr3_aa: CALREFPPSTGDTDKLIF

v_call: TRDV1
j_call: TRDJ1
cdr3_aa: CALGEEAFYPINWGIRITTYTDKLIF

v_call: TRDV1
j_call: TRDJ1
cdr3_aa: CALGDLISYWGIRHTDKLIF

v_call: TRDV3
j_call: TRDJ1
cdr3_aa: CASRFLPYWGIRAADKLIF

v_call: TRDV1
j_call: TRDJ1
cdr3_aa: CALGKRGGRRRSTNKLIF

v_call: TRDV1
j_call: TRDJ1
cdr3_aa: CALSPSGRSAFDKLIF

v_call: TRDV1
j_call: TRDJ1
cdr3_aa: CALGEVAFLFLLGDNSELIF

v_call: TRDV1
j_call: TRDJ1
cdr3_aa: CALGKIAVLGDMGGSGSDKLIF

v_call: TRDV2
j_call: TRDJ1
cdr3_aa: CACDTVPGDTRSVTDKLIF

v_call: TRDV1
j_call: TRDJ1
cdr3_aa: CALGERLRFRDWGIIRLADKLIF

v_call: TRDV1
j_call: TRDJ1
cdr3_aa: CALGNWSRVLEGNTDKLIF

v_call: TRDV1
j_call: TRDJ1
cdr3_aa: CALGARLPTNKLGDTEVRSDKLIF

v_call: TRDV3
j_call: TRDJ1
cdr3_aa: CALAFLRGENKLIF

v_call: TRDV1
j_call: TRDJ1
cdr3_aa: CALGEGLSSYWGSYTDKLIF

v_call: TRDV1
j_call: TRDJ1
cdr3_aa: CALGELNPDPNTDKLIF

v_call: TRDV1
j_call: TRDJ1
cdr3_aa: CALGEFFPFSYVGGYVATDKLIF

v_call: TRDV1
j_call: TRDJ1
cdr3_aa: CALGETQGKLIF

v_call: TRDV1
j_call: TRDJ1
cdr3_aa: CALGVRRRPSFPRGYGGELIF

v_call: TRDV2
j_call: TRDJ1
cdr3_aa: CACDTASRKDGYTDKLIF

v_call: TRDV1
j_call: TRDJ1
cdr3_aa: CALGDHGSTDKLIF

v_call: TRDV1
j_call: TRDJ1
cdr3_aa: CALGERSFLHGTGGYAGLYTDKLIF

v_call: TRDV1
j_call: TRDJ1
cdr3_aa: CALSPEAVDYITDKLIF

v_call: TRDV1
j_call: TRDJ1
cdr3_aa: CALTEKVPTGGYGCCGEQYTDKLIF